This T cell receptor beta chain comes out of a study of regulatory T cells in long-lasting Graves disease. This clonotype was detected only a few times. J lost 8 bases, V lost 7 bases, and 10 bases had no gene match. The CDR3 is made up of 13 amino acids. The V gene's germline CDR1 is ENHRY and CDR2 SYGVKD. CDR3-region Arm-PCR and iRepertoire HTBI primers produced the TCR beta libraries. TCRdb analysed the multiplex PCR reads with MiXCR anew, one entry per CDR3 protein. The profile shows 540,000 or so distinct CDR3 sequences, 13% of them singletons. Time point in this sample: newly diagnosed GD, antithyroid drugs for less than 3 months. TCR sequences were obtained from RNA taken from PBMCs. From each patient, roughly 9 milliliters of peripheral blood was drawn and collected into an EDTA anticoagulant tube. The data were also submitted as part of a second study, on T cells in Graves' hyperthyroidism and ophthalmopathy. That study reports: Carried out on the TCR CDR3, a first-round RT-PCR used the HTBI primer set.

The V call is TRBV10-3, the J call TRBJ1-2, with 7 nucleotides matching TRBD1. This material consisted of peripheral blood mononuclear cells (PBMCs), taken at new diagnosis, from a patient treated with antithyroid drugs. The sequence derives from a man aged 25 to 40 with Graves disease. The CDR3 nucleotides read TGTGCCATCAAGAGACAGGGTAGTGACGGCTACACCTTC. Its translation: CAIKRQGSDGYTF.